Below are 2 T cell receptor beta chains sequenced from a single sample in a study of blood T cell repertoires in COVID-19. TCRdb's table, derived via immunoSEQ multiplex PCR, lists solely in-frame clones and lacks some. The repertoire consists of approximately 320,000 clones, with approximately 85% occurring once and the leading ten covering 7.2%. Sequencing input: peripheral blood. These receptors were collected from a human donor in a cohort sampled during active COVID-19.

The rearrangement joins TRBV11-2 to TRBJ1-2; the D is unclear. The CDR3 consists of 13 residues. CDR1 SGHAT and CDR2 FQNNGV come from the germline V gene. The V end lost 5 bases, the J end lost 3 bases, and 10 bases lay between the germline ends. CDR3: CASSPRGYYGYTF. The CDR3 nucleotides read TGTGCCAGCAGCCCACGAGGGTACTATGGCTACACCTTC. The complete variable domain, with remaining parts taken from reference TRBV11-2 and TRBJ1-2, reads EAGVAQSPRYKIIEKRQSVAFWCNPISGHATLYWYQQILGQGPKLLIQFQNNGVVDDSQLPKDRFSAERLKGVDSTLKIQPAKLEDSAVYLCASSPRGYYGYTFGSGTRLTVV.

The chain recombines TRBV5-1 with TRBJ2-1, with D possibly TRBD2 on 6 matching bases. Trimming took off 4 bases at V and 0 bases at J, with 11 bases between the two ends. The germline CDR1 and CDR2 sequences are SGHRS and YFSETQ. CDR3 length equals 15 residues. DNA for the CDR3: TGCGCCAGCAGCCCGGGACTGAGCTCCTACAATGAGCAGTTCTTC. Its protein product is CASSPGLSSYNEQFF.